These T cell receptor beta chains were read from a single sample in a study of CD8+ T cells in alopecia areata. Produced via immunoSEQ multiplex PCR; TCRdb's table is partial and in-frame only. The sample has roughly 210,000 clones, approximately 47% seen once; the top ten hold around 2.5%. The specimen was CD4+ T cells sorted from blood, collected around week 36, from a patient treated with tofacitinib. The receptors stem from a human donor with alopecia areata. Both conserved end residues are part of each CDR3. Fields, in order: CDR3 DNA, CDR3 protein, V gene, J gene, clone size, D gene. A D gene is named only where the DNA matches it firmly. Size values are once, few and many counts, or a class for expanded clones, and some rows have none.

CDR3nt: TGCAGCGCCTTGGGGCCAGGGGGTCTGGGAGAGACCCAGTACTTC
CDR3aa: CSALGPGGLGETQYF
v_gene: TRBV29-1
j_gene: TRBJ2-5
abundance: NA
d_gene: TRBD1

CDR3nt: TGTGCCAGCATGCAGGGGATGGATCAGCCCCAGCATTTT
CDR3aa: CASMQGMDQPQHF
v_gene: TRBV6-5
j_gene: TRBJ1-5
abundance: NA
d_gene: NA

CDR3nt: TGCAGCGTTAAAGGACAGATGAACACTGAAGCTTTCTTT
CDR3aa: CSVKGQMNTEAFF
v_gene: TRBV29-1
j_gene: TRBJ1-1
abundance: few
d_gene: NA

CDR3nt: TGCGCCAGCAGCTTTGGGCCTAGCGGGATTCAGACCCAGTACTTC
CDR3aa: CASSFGPSGIQTQYF
v_gene: TRBV5-1
j_gene: TRBJ2-5
abundance: few
d_gene: TRBD2

CDR3nt: TGTGCCAGCAGAGTCCGGGACCAAGAGACCCAGTACTTC
CDR3aa: CASRVRDQETQYF
v_gene: TRBV27
j_gene: TRBJ2-5
abundance: NA
d_gene: NA

CDR3nt: TGTGCCAGTAGTGAGGGTTACGAGCAGTACTTC
CDR3aa: CASSEGYEQYF
v_gene: TRBV19
j_gene: TRBJ2-7
abundance: few
d_gene: NA

CDR3nt: TGTGCCAGGACCGTATCAGATACGCAGTATTTT
CDR3aa: CARTVSDTQYF
v_gene: TRBV2
j_gene: TRBJ2-3
abundance: NA
d_gene: NA

CDR3nt: TGTGCCAGCAGCCGACCCGGGACAGGGGGTGGAAACACCATATATTTT
CDR3aa: CASSRPGTGGGNTIYF
v_gene: TRBV25-1
j_gene: TRBJ1-3
abundance: NA
d_gene: TRBD1

CDR3nt: TGCGCCAGCAGCGTCGGAGGGTCCTACTATGGCTACACCTTC
CDR3aa: CASSVGGSYYGYTF
v_gene: TRBV5-1
j_gene: TRBJ1-2
abundance: NA
d_gene: NA

CDR3nt: TGTGCCTGGAGCGGTACTAGCGGGAGAAAGCAGTTCTTC
CDR3aa: CAWSGTSGRKQFF
v_gene: TRBV30
j_gene: TRBJ2-1
abundance: NA
d_gene: TRBD2

CDR3nt: TGCAGCGTTGAAATAGGCGCCAGAGTCTATGGCTACACCTTC
CDR3aa: CSVEIGARVYGYTF
v_gene: TRBV29-1
j_gene: TRBJ1-2
abundance: NA
d_gene: NA

CDR3nt: TGTGCCGTCAAGGGGGACAAAAACATTCAGTACTTC
CDR3aa: CAVKGDKNIQYF
v_gene: TRBV6-9
j_gene: TRBJ2-4
abundance: few
d_gene: NA

CDR3nt: TGTGCCTGCACGACTACCGAGGACTTATCCTACGAGCAGTACTTC
CDR3aa: CACTTTEDLSYEQYF
v_gene: TRBV30
j_gene: TRBJ2-7
abundance: NA
d_gene: NA

CDR3nt: TGTGCCAGCACCCTACACGCCGAGCAGTTCTTC
CDR3aa: CASTLHAEQFF
v_gene: TRBV6-6
j_gene: TRBJ2-1
abundance: few
d_gene: NA

CDR3nt: TGTGCCAGCAGTTTATGGATCAAGGGTGCGACGGGCTCGGAGGAGACCCAGTACTTC
CDR3aa: CASSLWIKGATGSEETQYF
v_gene: TRBV28
j_gene: TRBJ2-5
abundance: few
d_gene: NA